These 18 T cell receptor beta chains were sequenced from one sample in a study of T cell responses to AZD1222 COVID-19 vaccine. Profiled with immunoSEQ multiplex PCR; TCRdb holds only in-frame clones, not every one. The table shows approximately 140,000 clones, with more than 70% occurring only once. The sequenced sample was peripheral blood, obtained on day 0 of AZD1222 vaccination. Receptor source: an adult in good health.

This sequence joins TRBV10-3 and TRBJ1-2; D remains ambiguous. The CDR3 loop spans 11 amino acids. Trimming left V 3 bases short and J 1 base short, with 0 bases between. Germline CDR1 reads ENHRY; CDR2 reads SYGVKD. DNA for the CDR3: TGTGCCATCAGTGATAACTATGGCTACACCTTC. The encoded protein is CAISDNYGYTF.

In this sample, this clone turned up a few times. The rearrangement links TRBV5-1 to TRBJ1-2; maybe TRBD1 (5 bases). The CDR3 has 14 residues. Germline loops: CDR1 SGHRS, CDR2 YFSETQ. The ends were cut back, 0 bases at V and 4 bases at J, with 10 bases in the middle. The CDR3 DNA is TGCGCCAGCAGCTTGGCCGGGACGTTCTATGGCTACACCTTC. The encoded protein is CASSLAGTFYGYTF.

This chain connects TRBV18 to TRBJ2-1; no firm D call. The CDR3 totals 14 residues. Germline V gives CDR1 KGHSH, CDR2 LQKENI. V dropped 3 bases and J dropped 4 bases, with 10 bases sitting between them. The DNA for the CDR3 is TGTGCCAGCTCACCGGCAGCCGAGTACAATGAGCAGTTCTTC. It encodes CASSPAAEYNEQFF.

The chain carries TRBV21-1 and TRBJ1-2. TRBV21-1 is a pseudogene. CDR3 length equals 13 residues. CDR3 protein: CASSSFVNYGYTF. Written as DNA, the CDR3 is TGTGCCAGCAGCAGTTTCGTAAACTATGGCTACACCTTC.

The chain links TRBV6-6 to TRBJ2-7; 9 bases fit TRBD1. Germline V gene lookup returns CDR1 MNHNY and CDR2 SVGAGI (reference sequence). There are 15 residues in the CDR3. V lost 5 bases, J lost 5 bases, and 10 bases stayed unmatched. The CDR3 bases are TGTGCCAGCAGTACTTCCGGGACAGGGCCCCACGAGCAGTACTTC. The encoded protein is CASSTSGTGPHEQYF.

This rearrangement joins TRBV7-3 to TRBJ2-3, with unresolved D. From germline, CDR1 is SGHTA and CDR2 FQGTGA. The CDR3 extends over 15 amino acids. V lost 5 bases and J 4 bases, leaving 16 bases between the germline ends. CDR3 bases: TGTGCCAGCAGCCGATTTGGGCCGCGCTCAGATACGCAGTATTTT. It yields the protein CASSRFGPRSDTQYF.

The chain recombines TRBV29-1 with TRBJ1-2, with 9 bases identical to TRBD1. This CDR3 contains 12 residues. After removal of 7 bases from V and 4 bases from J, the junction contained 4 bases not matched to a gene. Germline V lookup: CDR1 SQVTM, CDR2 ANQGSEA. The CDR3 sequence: CSATGQGYGYTF. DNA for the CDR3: TGCAGCGCCACGGGACAGGGCTATGGCTACACCTTC.

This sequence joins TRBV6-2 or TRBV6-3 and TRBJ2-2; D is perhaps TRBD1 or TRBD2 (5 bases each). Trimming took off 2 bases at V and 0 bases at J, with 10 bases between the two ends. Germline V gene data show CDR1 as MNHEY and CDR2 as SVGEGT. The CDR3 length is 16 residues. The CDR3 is CASSYGRGANTGELFF. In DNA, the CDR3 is TGTGCCAGCAGTTACGGAAGAGGGGCGAACACCGGGGAGCTGTTTTTT.

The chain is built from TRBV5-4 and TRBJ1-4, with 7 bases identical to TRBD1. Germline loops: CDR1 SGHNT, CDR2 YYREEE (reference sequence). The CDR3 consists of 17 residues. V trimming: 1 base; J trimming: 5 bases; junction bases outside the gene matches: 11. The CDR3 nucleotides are TGTGCCAGCAGCTTGTCCTGGCCGGGACAGATAAATGAAAAACTGTTTTTT. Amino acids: CASSLSWPGQINEKLFF.

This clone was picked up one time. For the CDR3, the DNA is TGTGCCAGCTCGCGTACAGGGGGTATATCCTACAATGAGCAGTTCTTC. The encoded protein is CASSRTGGISYNEQFF. The chain has TRBV18 and TRBJ2-1; 8 nucleotides match TRBD1. This CDR3 spans 16 amino acids. Germline V gene data show CDR1 as KGHSH and CDR2 as LQKENI. With 6 bases clipped from V and 1 base from J, the junction kept 8 bases outside the gene matches.

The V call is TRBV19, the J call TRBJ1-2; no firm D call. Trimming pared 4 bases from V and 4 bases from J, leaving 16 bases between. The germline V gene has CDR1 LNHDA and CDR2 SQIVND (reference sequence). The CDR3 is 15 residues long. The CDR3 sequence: CASSTQGSKSYGYTF. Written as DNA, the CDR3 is TGTGCCAGTAGTACTCAAGGTTCCAAATCCTATGGCTACACCTTC.

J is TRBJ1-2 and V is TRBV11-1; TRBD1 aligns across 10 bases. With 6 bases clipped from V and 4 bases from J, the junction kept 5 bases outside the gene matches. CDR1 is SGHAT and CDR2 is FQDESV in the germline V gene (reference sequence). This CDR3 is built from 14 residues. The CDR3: CASSSTGGGYGYTF. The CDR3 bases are TGTGCCAGCAGTTCGACAGGGGGCGGCTATGGCTACACCTTC.

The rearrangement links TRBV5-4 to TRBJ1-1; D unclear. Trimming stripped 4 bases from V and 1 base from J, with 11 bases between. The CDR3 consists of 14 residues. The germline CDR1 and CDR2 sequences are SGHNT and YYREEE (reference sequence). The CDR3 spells CASSGFSRNTEAFF. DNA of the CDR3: TGTGCCAGCAGCGGATTTTCGAGGAACACTGAAGCTTTCTTT.

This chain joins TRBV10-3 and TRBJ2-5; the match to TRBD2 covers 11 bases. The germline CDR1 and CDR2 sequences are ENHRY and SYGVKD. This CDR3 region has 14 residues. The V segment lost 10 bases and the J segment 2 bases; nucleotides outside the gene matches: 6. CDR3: CASAGLAAQETQYF. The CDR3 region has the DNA TGTGCCAGCGCGGGACTAGCGGCACAAGAGACCCAGTACTTC.

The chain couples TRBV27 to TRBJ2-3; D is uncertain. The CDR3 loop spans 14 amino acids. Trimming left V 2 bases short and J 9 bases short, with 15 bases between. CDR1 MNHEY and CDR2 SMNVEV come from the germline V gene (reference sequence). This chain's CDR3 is CASSLRPTPGTQYF. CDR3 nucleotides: TGTGCCAGCAGTTTACGCCCCACACCCGGAACGCAGTATTTT.

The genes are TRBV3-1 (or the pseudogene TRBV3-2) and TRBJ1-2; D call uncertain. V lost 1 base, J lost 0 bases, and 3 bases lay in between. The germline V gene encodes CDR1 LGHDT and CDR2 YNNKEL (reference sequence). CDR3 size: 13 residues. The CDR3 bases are TGTGCCAGCAGCCAAGTTCCTAACTATGGCTACACCTTC. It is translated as CASSQVPNYGYTF.

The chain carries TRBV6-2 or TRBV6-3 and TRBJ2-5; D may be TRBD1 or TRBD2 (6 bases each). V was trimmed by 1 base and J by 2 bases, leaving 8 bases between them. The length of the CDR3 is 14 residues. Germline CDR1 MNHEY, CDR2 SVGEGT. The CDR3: CASSYWRGQETQYF. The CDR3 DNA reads TGTGCCAGCAGTTACTGGAGGGGGCAAGAGACCCAGTACTTC.

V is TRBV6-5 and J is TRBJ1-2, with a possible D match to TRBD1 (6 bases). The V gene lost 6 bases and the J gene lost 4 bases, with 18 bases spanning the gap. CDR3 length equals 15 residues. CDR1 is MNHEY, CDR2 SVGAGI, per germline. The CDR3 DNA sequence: TGTGCCAGCAGGGCAGGGGTGGGGCCCATCTATGGCTACACCTTC. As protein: CASRAGVGPIYGYTF.